This entry lists 22 T cell receptor beta chains sequenced from one sample in a study of blood T cells in healthy people across ages. With a J-beta primer mix and a sample-barcoded 5' primer, a second PCR ran about 7 to 11 cycles. Via MiXCR, TCRdb re-called the 5' RACE reads, giving one row per CDR3 protein. The sample carries about 1.5 million distinct CDR3 sequences, under 55% recorded once. Sequences were obtained from blood. The receptors derive from a woman aged 18-29 years in good health.

The rearrangement uses TRBV2 and TRBJ2-2, with D possibly TRBD2 on 6 matching bases. The V end lost 7 bases, the J end lost 2 bases, and 14 bases lay between the germline ends. CDR3 length: 15 amino acids. Looked up from germline, CDR1 is SNHLY and CDR2 is FYNNEI. As DNA, the CDR3 is TGTGCCAGCAATGGTTTAGCGGTTAACACCGGGGAGCTGTTTTTT. This translates into CASNGLAVNTGELFF. Based on the CDR3 plus reference TRBV2 and TRBJ2-2, the full variable domain is EPEVTQTPSHQVTQMGQEVILRCVPISNHLYFYWYRQILGQKVEFLVSFYNNEISEKSEIFDDQFSVERPDGSNFTLKIRSTKLEDSAMYFCASNGLAVNTGELFFGEGSRLTVL.

This clonotype has a handful of counts. The chain couples TRBV27 to TRBJ2-1; 8 bases match TRBD2. In germline, CDR1 is MNHEY, CDR2 SMNVEV (reference sequence). The CDR3 has 15 amino acids. The trim removed 6 bases at V and 6 bases at J, leaving 10 bases unmatched. The CDR3 region has the DNA TGTGCCAGCAGCCCAAGGGGACTAGATGTCAATGAGCAGTTCTTC. Its translation is CASSPRGLDVNEQFF.

V usage is TRBV20-1 and J usage is TRBJ1-5; no clear D. Trimming left V 7 bases short and J 7 bases short, with 17 bases between. Germline-derived CDR1 and CDR2 are DFQATT and SNEGSKA (reference sequence). This CDR3 is 13 amino acids long. CDR3 DNA: TGCAGTGTCCCATGGCCAGCTGGGCAGCCCCAGCATTTT. This encodes CSVPWPAGQPQHF.

Only a few counts were recorded for this clonotype. The V gene is TRBV7-2, the J gene TRBJ2-6; D perhaps matches TRBD1 (5 bases). The CDR3 length is 17 residues. CDR1 and CDR2 (germline): SGHTA, FQGNSA. Trimming shortened V by 6 bases and J by 0 bases, and 15 bases separated the two germline ends. The CDR3 sequence: CASSRQTLNSGANVLTF. In nucleotides, the CDR3 is TGTGCCAGCAGTAGACAGACTCTCAACTCTGGGGCCAACGTCCTGACTTTC.

V gene TRBV20-1 combines with J gene TRBJ2-5; D is possibly TRBD1 (5 bases). The CDR3 contains 16 residues. Trimming pared 3 bases from V and 1 base from J, leaving 18 bases between. CDR1 DFQATT and CDR2 SNEGSKA come from the germline V gene (reference sequence). The CDR3 protein is CSAREGQGRVQETQYF. Here the CDR3 DNA reads TGCAGTGCTAGGGAAGGGCAGGGCCGAGTCCAAGAGACCCAGTACTTC.

V gene TRBV9 combines with J gene TRBJ2-7; 10 nucleotides agree with TRBD2. J was trimmed by 7 bases and V by 4 bases; bases with no gene match: 17. This CDR3 spans 17 amino acids. CDR1 and CDR2 (germline): SGDLS, YYNGEE. CDR3 in DNA: TGTGCCAGCAGCCCTCGGGTAGCGGGGGGTACCTACAAGGAGCAGTACTTC. Translated: CASSPRVAGGTYKEQYF.

This clonotype occurred many times. The chain couples TRBV20-1 to TRBJ2-3; the match to TRBD1 covers 8 bases. The CDR3 consists of 15 residues. CDR1 is DFQATT, CDR2 SNEGSKA, per germline (reference sequence). J lost 2 bases, V lost 1 base, and 5 bases had no gene match. CDR3 region: CSARVRTGPTDTQYF. The CDR3 region has the DNA TGCAGTGCTAGAGTCAGGACAGGGCCCACAGATACGCAGTATTTT.

The rearrangement uses TRBV6-5 and TRBJ2-1; D may correspond to TRBD1 or TRBD2 (5 bases each). Trimming removed 0 bases at V and 2 bases at J, with 8 bases between. Germline CDR1 is MNHEY and CDR2 is SVGAGI. The CDR3 loop spans 15 amino acids. Here the CDR3 reads CASSYSPGPYNEQFF. Written as DNA, the CDR3 is TGTGCCAGCAGTTACTCACCGGGACCCTACAATGAGCAGTTCTTC.

This clonotype occurred a few times. The gene calls are TRBV7-3 and TRBJ2-5; 8 bases are a match to TRBD2. CDR3 length: 14 amino acids. Germline CDR1 and CDR2: SGHTA and FQGTGA. Trimming took 2 bases from V and 11 from J; bases not matched to a gene: 10. The CDR3 coding sequence is TGTGCCAGCAGCTTAGGGGGACTAGACCATGAGCAGTACTTC. It is translated as CASSLGGLDHEQYF.

In this sample, this clonotype turned up a few times. The chain combines TRBV20-1 with TRBJ2-7; maybe TRBD1 (6 bases). Germline loops: CDR1 DFQATT, CDR2 SNEGSKA (reference sequence). CDR3 length: 14 residues. V was cut by 0 bases and J by 4 bases, with 13 bases left in between. Here the CDR3 DNA reads TGCAGTGCTAGAGAACGAGGGGGAAATTACGAGCAGTACTTC. Translation gives CSARERGGNYEQYF.

This clonotype turned up a few times. The genes are TRBV29-1 and TRBJ2-6; perhaps TRBD2 as D (5 bases). The CDR3 contains 16 residues. V lost 4 bases and J lost 4, with 17 bases in between. The germline V gene encodes CDR1 SQVTM and CDR2 ANQGSEA. The CDR3 DNA follows: TGCAGCGTTGCCCTGAGGGCCGTATCCGGGGCCAACGTCCTGACTTTC. Its protein is CSVALRAVSGANVLTF.

This chain links TRBV4-3 with TRBJ1-2; D is possibly TRBD1 (5 bases). V lost 1 base, J lost 4 bases, and 10 bases lay in between. This CDR3 is 14 amino acids long. Germline assignment: CDR1 LGHNA and CDR2 YSLEER. Here the CDR3 DNA reads TGCGCCAGCAGCCAAGTTTCAGGGTCCTATGGCTACACCTTC. It translates to CASSQVSGSYGYTF.

Of note for this clonotype: The junction and the germline gene differ at one end; a read error may be behind it. The rearrangement links TRBV9 to TRBJ2-1; D possibly corresponds to TRBD2 (5 bases). Germline V lookup: CDR1 SGDLS, CDR2 YYNGEE. This CDR3 is 14 amino acids long. The CDR3 here is CSSSAPGVGNEQFF. The CDR3 coding sequence is TGTTCCAGCAGCGCACCCGGGGTCGGCAATGAGCAGTTCTTC.

This chain joins TRBV4-3 and TRBJ1-2; D unclear. V dropped 1 base and J dropped 4 bases, with 13 bases sitting between them. Germline CDR1 LGHNA, CDR2 YSLEER. The CDR3 is 15 amino acids. The CDR3 region has the DNA TGCGCCAGCAGCCAAGGTGAAACACAATCCTATGGCTACACCTTC. It translates to CASSQGETQSYGYTF.

The J gene is TRBJ2-1, the V gene TRBV4-1, with D possibly TRBD2 on 6 matching bases. Trimming stripped 3 bases from V and 5 bases from J, with 17 bases between. This CDR3 region has 16 residues. Germline assignment: CDR1 MGHRA and CDR2 YSYEKL. The DNA of the CDR3 is TGCGCCAGCAGCCATGCACCCGGGACTTTGAACAATGAGCAGTTCTTC. Translating gives CASSHAPGTLNNEQFF.

The chain is built from TRBV6-2 or TRBV6-3 and TRBJ2-2; 8 bases map to TRBD1. There are 14 residues in the CDR3. The J segment lost 3 bases and the V segment lost 6 bases, leaving 3 bases of the junction unmatched. CDR1 is MNHEY, CDR2 SVGEGT, per germline. The CDR3 protein is CASRYRGYTGELFF. The CDR3 DNA follows: TGTGCCAGCAGGTACAGGGGGTACACCGGGGAGCTGTTTTTT.

This clonotype has a handful of counts. The chain carries TRBV18 and TRBJ2-1; no firm D call. CDR1 is KGHSH, CDR2 LQKENI, per germline. Trimming removed 2 bases from V and 11 bases from J, with 7 bases in between. This CDR3 is 11 amino acids long. The CDR3 coding sequence is TGTGCCAGCTCACCAAGGGATAAGCAGTTCTTC. Its translation: CASSPRDKQFF.

This sequence joins TRBV7-9 and TRBJ1-2, with D perhaps TRBD1 (6 bases). The CDR3 runs to 18 residues. The V gene's germline CDR1 is SEHNR and CDR2 FQNEAQ (reference sequence). V was cut by 2 bases and J by 3 bases, with 22 bases left in between. The CDR3 loop is CASSLQGTTQGHYYGYTF. The CDR3 nucleotides are TGTGCCAGCAGCTTACAGGGGACAACTCAAGGGCACTACTATGGCTACACCTTC.

As for this clonotype: One base away lies a much larger clone, so this may be a sequencing read error. The chain employs TRBV6-5 and TRBJ1-1; D unclear. V was cut by 6 bases and J by 8 bases, with 13 bases left in between. CDR1 is MNHEY, CDR2 SVGAGI, per germline. CDR3 length: 12 amino acids. The CDR3 DNA reads as TGTGCCAGCAGGAAAAATGGACTGGAAGCTTTCTTT. This encodes CASRKNGLEAFF.

With regard to this clonotype: A much larger clone sits a single nucleotide away, making a read error possible. CDR3 loop: CATSDTGTGHKTQYF. DNA of the CDR3: TGTGCCACCAGTGACACCGGGACAGGGCACAAGACCCAGTACTTC. V is TRBV24-1 and J is TRBJ2-7; TRBD1 agrees at 9 bases. With the DNA end fitting TRBJ2-5 better, the J assignment may be wrong. This CDR3 contains 15 residues. Germline loops: CDR1 KGHDR, CDR2 SFDVKD.

V and J are TRBV7-9 and TRBJ1-1, with TRBD1 identical over 9 bases. CDR1 is SEHNR and CDR2 is FQNEAQ in the germline V gene (reference sequence). The CDR3 covers 14 residues. The V and J ends lost 8 bases and 1 base, in that order; junction bases with no gene match: 5. The CDR3 region is CASAPTGGNTEAFF. CDR3 DNA sequence: TGTGCCAGCGCACCGACAGGGGGGAACACTGAAGCTTTCTTT.

This clonotype was counted a few times. The chain is built from TRBV29-1 and TRBJ1-1; D is undetermined. Per the germline V gene, CDR1 is SQVTM and CDR2 is ANQGSEA. Trimming shortened V by 3 bases and J by 4 bases, and 12 bases separated the two germline ends. The CDR3 is made up of 13 amino acids. In DNA form, the CDR3 reads TGCAGCGTTGATCTAGCGGGTATCACTGAAGCTTTCTTT. This codes for CSVDLAGITEAFF.